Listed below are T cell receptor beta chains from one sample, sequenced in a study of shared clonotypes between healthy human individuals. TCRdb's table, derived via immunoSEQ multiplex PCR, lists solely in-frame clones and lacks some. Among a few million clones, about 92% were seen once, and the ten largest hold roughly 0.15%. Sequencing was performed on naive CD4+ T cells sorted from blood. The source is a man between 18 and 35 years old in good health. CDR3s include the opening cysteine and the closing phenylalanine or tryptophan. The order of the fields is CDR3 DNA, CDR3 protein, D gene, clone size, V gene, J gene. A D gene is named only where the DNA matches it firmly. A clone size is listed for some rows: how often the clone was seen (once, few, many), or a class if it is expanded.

TGTGCCAGCACTCCAGGGGGCACTCAGCCCCAGCATTTT	CASTPGGTQPQHF	TRBD1	few	TRBV7-9	TRBJ1-5
TGCGCCAGCAGCCCACACGGTAGGTTGGTGAACACTGAAGCTTTCTTT	CASSPHGRLVNTEAFF	NA	few	TRBV4-1	TRBJ1-1
TGCGCCTCCACCCCCGGACAGCGGGGTTCACCCCTCCACTTT	CASTPGQRGSPLHF	NA	NA	TRBV10-2	TRBJ1-6
TGTGCCAGCAGCCCTACGGTGTACCAAGAGACCCAGTACTTC	CASSPTVYQETQYF	NA	NA	TRBV7-9	TRBJ2-5
TGTGCCAGCAGTGAACGTGGAGAGACTAGCGTCTACAATGAGCAGTTCTTC	CASSERGETSVYNEQFF	TRBD2	NA	TRBV2	TRBJ2-1
TGTGCCATCAGTGAGTCCGGTGGACTAACTAATGAAAAACTGTTTTTT	CAISESGGLTNEKLFF	NA	NA	TRBV10-3	TRBJ1-4
TGTGCCTGGAGGGTTTACAGGGGGACTCGGGGTAACTATGGCTACACCTTC	CAWRVYRGTRGNYGYTF	TRBD1	NA	TRBV30	TRBJ1-2
TGCAGCGTTTCTAGCGGGGGACCGTACGAGCAGTACTTC	CSVSSGGPYEQYF	TRBD2	NA	TRBV29-1	TRBJ2-7
TGTGCCAGCAGCACAGGGGGCGCACAATGGGAGCAGTACTTC	CASSTGGAQWEQYF	TRBD1	NA	TRBV5-4	TRBJ2-7
TGTGCCAGCAGAGCGGGAGGTCCTTCCTACGAGCAGTACTTC	CASRAGGPSYEQYF	TRBD2	NA	TRBV6-5	TRBJ2-7
TGTGCCAGCAGCCTATCGGAAGGTGGCGAGCAGTACTTC	CASSLSEGGEQYF	NA	NA	TRBV7-2	TRBJ2-7
TGTGCCAGCAGTGGACAGGGGTCTCGCTATGGCTACACCTTC	CASSGQGSRYGYTF	TRBD1	few	TRBV2	TRBJ1-2
TGTGCCAGCAGCTCCGGGACAGGACATTACGAGCAGTACTTC	CASSSGTGHYEQYF	TRBD1	NA	TRBV11-2	TRBJ2-7
TGCGCCAGCAGCTTGTATAGCGGGAGGAGGTCCTACAATGAGCAGTTCTTC	CASSLYSGRRSYNEQFF	TRBD2	NA	TRBV5-1	TRBJ2-1
TGTGCCAGCAGCTTAGACGTAGGGGAGCTGTTTTTT	CASSLDVGELFF	NA	NA	TRBV7-9	TRBJ2-2
TGTGCTAGTGGTTTGTCCCAGGGGGCGCTGGTCAATCAGCCCCAGCATTTT	CASGLSQGALVNQPQHF	TRBD1	NA	TRBV12-5	TRBJ1-5
TGTGCCAGCAGCGCCGGACAGCTCTCTGGAAACACCATATATTTT	CASSAGQLSGNTIYF	NA	few	TRBV9	TRBJ1-3
TGTGCCAGCAGCTTGGGGGCCGACCAGGATACGCAGTATTTT	CASSLGADQDTQYF	NA	once	TRBV5-4	TRBJ2-3
TGTGCCAGCAGCTTGGACGTTAGCACCGGGGAGCTGTTTTTT	CASSLDVSTGELFF	NA	NA	TRBV5-4	TRBJ2-2
TGTGCCATCAGTGTGACAGGGACTAGCACAGATACGCAGTATTTT	CAISVTGTSTDTQYF	NA	NA	TRBV10-3	TRBJ2-3
TGTGCCAGCAGTTCCGCACCGGGCCCCGGGTCAGAGACCCAGTACTTC	CASSSAPGPGSETQYF	NA	NA	TRBV7-2	TRBJ2-5
TGCGCCAGCAGCGAAGGCCACACGGGGGAGACCCAGTACTTC	CASSEGHTGETQYF	NA	NA	TRBV10-1	TRBJ2-5
TGTGCCAGCGCTCGAGAACTAAGCACCGGGGAGCTGTTTTTT	CASARELSTGELFF	NA	NA	TRBV7-2	TRBJ2-2
TGTGCCAGCAGCGTCTCACTAGCGGGGGCCAGAGATACGCAGTATTTT	CASSVSLAGARDTQYF	TRBD2	NA	TRBV9	TRBJ2-3
TGCGCCAGCAGCTCGAGAGGGCCGAACACCGGGGAGCTGTTTTTT	CASSSRGPNTGELFF	NA	NA	TRBV5-1	TRBJ2-2
TGTGCCAGCAGCTTAGAACTGGCGGGGGGTTACGAGCAGTACTTC	CASSLELAGGYEQYF	TRBD2	NA	TRBV7-2	TRBJ2-7
TGCGCCAGCAGTGAGGGTGGGACCCCCTTGATGGCTTTCTTT	CASSEGGTPLMAFF	NA	NA	TRBV10-1	TRBJ1-1
TGTGCCACCAGCAGAGGAAGGCGGGAGGGTGGGGAGACCCAGTACTTC	CATSRGRREGGETQYF	TRBD2	NA	TRBV15	TRBJ2-5
TGCGCCAGCAGCCAAGTACCCCAGACGGCCCGTTTGGAGCCCCAGCATTTT	CASSQVPQTARLEPQHF	NA	NA	TRBV4-1	TRBJ1-5
TGTGCCAGCAGGGGACTAGCGGGAGGCAATGAGCAGTTCTTC	CASRGLAGGNEQFF	TRBD2	NA	TRBV6-5	TRBJ2-1
TGTGCCAGCAGTTTATTAACTTCAGGGCACGAGCAGTACTTC	CASSLLTSGHEQYF	NA	NA	TRBV27	TRBJ2-7
TGTGCCAGCAGCACCAGTACCGGGACTACGGTGGAGACCCAGTACTTC	CASSTSTGTTVETQYF	TRBD2	NA	TRBV7-2	TRBJ2-5
TGCGCCAGCAGCCAAGGTTCGTCGCGCCCAAACTATGGCTACACCTTC	CASSQGSSRPNYGYTF	NA	NA	TRBV4-1	TRBJ1-2
TGTGCCAGCAGCCAGACAGGGGGATATGGCTACACCTTC	CASSQTGGYGYTF	TRBD1	NA	TRBV5-4	TRBJ1-2
TGTGCCGCCAAAGGGCCGGGACCTAATCAGCCCCAGCATTTT	CAAKGPGPNQPQHF	NA	few	TRBV30	TRBJ1-5
TGTGCCAGTAGTATTTGGGACAGGGAAGATACGCAGTATTTT	CASSIWDREDTQYF	TRBD1	NA	TRBV19	TRBJ2-3
TGTGCCAGCAGCTTCTGGACAGGGCTTCGGGGAAATCAGCCCCAGCATTTT	CASSFWTGLRGNQPQHF	TRBD1	NA	TRBV5-6	TRBJ1-5
TGTGCCTGGAGTCAGAGACTCCGAATCCTGTTCTTC	CAWSQRLRILFF	NA	NA	TRBV30	TRBJ2-1